The present entry profiles one T cell receptor beta chain with its context. CD45RO negativity and positive selection for CCR7 defined naive CD8 cells, a population that excluded terminally differentiated effector memory CD45RA+ cells. Libraries were prepared by immunoSEQ multiplex PCR; TCRdb keeps only in-frame clonotypes and omits some of them. The sample lists about 2.1 million clones, about 92% occurring once. This entry comes from a study of shared clonotypes between healthy human individuals. This CDR3 has 17 residues. Trimming took 6 bases from V and 6 from J, leaving 24 bases between them. CDR1 is MDHEN and CDR2 is SYDVKM in the germline V gene.

Sequenced input: naive CD8+ T cells from PBMCs. The chain combines TRBV28 with TRBJ1-5; D gene ambiguous. This receptor was obtained from a man aged 18 to 30 in good health. Some clones in this sample may be carry-over from other donors' samples. The CDR3 DNA reads as TGTGCCAGCAGCCCCCCCCGCCGACTATTACCCAGTCAGCCCCAGCATTTT. Its protein product is CASSPPRRLLPSQPQHF.